The 19 T cell receptor beta chains given below trace back to one sample, sequenced in a study of blood T cell repertoires in COVID-19. Sequenced by immunoSEQ multiplex PCR; TCRdb stores in-frame clones only, minus some. The sample has around 300,000 clones; approximately 91% are singletons. The sequencing sample was made of PBMCs or T cells enriched from blood (not recorded which). These receptors all come from a woman under 40 who had recovered from COVID-19.

The V gene is TRBV6-6, the J gene TRBJ1-4; 7 bases map to TRBD1. J gave up 0 bases and V 8 bases, and 3 bases lay outside the gene matches. The V gene's germline CDR1 is MNHNY and CDR2 SVGAGI (reference sequence). CDR3 length equals 14 residues. Written as DNA, the CDR3 is TGTGCCAGCGACAGGGCTGCAACTAATGAAAAACTGTTTTTT. Its protein is CASDRAATNEKLFF.

In nucleotides, the CDR3 is TGTGCCAGCAGCTCAGGACAGTGGGGCTACACCTTC. It encodes CASSSGQWGYTF. The rearrangement joins TRBV5-5 to TRBJ1-2, with TRBD1 as a possible D gene (6 bases). This CDR3 is 12 amino acids long. Trimming pared 3 bases from V and 8 bases from J, leaving 11 bases between. Germline V gene lookup returns CDR1 SGHKS and CDR2 YYEKEE (reference sequence).

The J gene is TRBJ1-5, the V gene TRBV28; D is undetermined. Germline CDR1 is MDHEN and CDR2 is SYDVKM. The CDR3 extends over 14 amino acids. V was pared by 2 bases and J by 8 bases, with 13 bases between. Written as DNA, the CDR3 is TGTGCCAGCAGTTTACTCGCCGGGGATGAGCCCCAGCATTTT. It is translated as CASSLLAGDEPQHF.

This CDR3 reads CASPRASGAISYGYTF. The CDR3 DNA is TGTGCCAGCCCTCGGGCTTCTGGGGCGATAAGCTATGGCTACACCTTC. The V call is TRBV2, the J call TRBJ1-2; a weak D match, TRBD1 (5 bases). The germline V gene encodes CDR1 SNHLY and CDR2 FYNNEI. The V end lost 8 bases, the J end lost 4 bases, and 23 bases lay between the germline ends. The CDR3 is 16 residues long.

This clone was observed a handful of times. The chain couples TRBV5-6 to TRBJ2-3; 10 bases line up with TRBD2. Per the germline V gene, CDR1 is SGHDT and CDR2 is YYEEEE. Trimming removed 0 bases from V and 2 bases from J; junction bases left unmatched: 6. The CDR3 has 17 residues. In DNA form, the CDR3 reads TGTGCCAGCAGCTTGGGGCTACTAGCGGGACTCACAGATACGCAGTATTTT. Translated, it gives CASSLGLLAGLTDTQYF.

V usage is TRBV13 and J usage is TRBJ1-6; D possibly corresponds to TRBD1 (6 bases). This CDR3 contains 17 residues. Germline CDR1 and CDR2: PRHDT and FYEKMQ (reference sequence). Trimming left V 0 bases short and J 8 bases short, with 17 bases between. CDR3 residues: CASSLGPIGQLYSPLHF. In DNA, the CDR3 is TGTGCCAGCAGCTTAGGCCCAATCGGACAGCTCTATTCACCCCTCCACTTT.

J is TRBJ1-2 and V is TRBV19; D ambiguous. The germline gives CDR1 LNHDA, CDR2 SQIVND (reference sequence). The CDR3 sequence is 14 residues long. Deletions cut 8 bases from V and 4 bases from J, with 17 bases between. The CDR3, as DNA: TGTGCCAGTTCGGTGACAACGGGAACCTATGGCTACACCTTC. Its protein is CASSVTTGTYGYTF. The full variable domain, rest sourced from reference TRBV19 and TRBJ1-2, is DGGITQSPKYLFRKEGQNVTLSCEQNLNHDAMYWYRQDPGQGLRLIYYSQIVNDFQKGDIAEGYSVSREKKESFPLTVTSAQKNPTAFYLCASSVTTGTYGYTFGSGTRLTVV.

The chain couples TRBV10-2 to TRBJ2-7; D gene unclear. Germline V CDR1 and CDR2: WSHSY, SAAADI. The ends were cut back, 10 bases at V and 7 bases at J, with 20 bases in the middle. The CDR3 has 13 amino acids. This CDR3 is CAIWPALGQEQYF. The DNA for the CDR3 is TGCGCCATTTGGCCCGCCTTGGGCCAGGAGCAGTACTTC.

This chain connects TRBV11-3 to TRBJ2-7; 12 positions match TRBD1. The length of the CDR3 is 16 residues. J gave up 7 bases and V 3 bases, and 10 bases lay outside the gene matches. The germline V gene encodes CDR1 SGHNT and CDR2 YENEEA. The CDR3, as DNA: TGTGCCAGCAGCTTCTTTCCCGGGACAGGGGGCGGGGAGCAGTACTTC. Encoded protein: CASSFFPGTGGGEQYF.

V and J are TRBV9 and TRBJ1-5, with 7 nucleotides matching TRBD1. Trimming at V came to 4 bases and at J to 2 bases, leaving 6 bases not matched to a gene. Germline assignment: CDR1 SGDLS and CDR2 YYNGEE. This CDR3 comprises 15 residues. For the CDR3, the DNA is TGTGCCAGCAGCACAGGGGAGAGAGGCAATCAGCCCCAGCATTTT. This codes for CASSTGERGNQPQHF.

This clone showed up just once. The chain couples TRBV7-9 to TRBJ2-1; D unclear. V was pared by 3 bases and J by 5 bases, with 5 bases between. The germline CDR1 and CDR2 sequences are SEHNR and FQNEAQ (reference sequence). The CDR3 loop spans 12 amino acids. The CDR3 DNA is TGTGCCAGCAGCTTCCTAGACAATGAGCAGTTCTTC. Protein sequence: CASSFLDNEQFF.

V usage is TRBV7-8 and J usage is TRBJ1-6; the match to TRBD1 covers 7 bases. The CDR3 contains 17 residues. Germline V lookup: CDR1 SGHVS, CDR2 FQNEAQ. The V segment lost 4 bases and the J segment 4 bases; nucleotides outside the gene matches: 10. The CDR3 region is CASSSEQGSPYNSPLHF. The CDR3 DNA follows: TGTGCCAGCAGCTCAGAACAGGGGTCCCCATATAATTCACCCCTCCACTTT.

The V call is TRBV18, the J call TRBJ2-7; D might be TRBD1 (5 bases). The CDR3 length is 14 residues. CDR1 is KGHSH and CDR2 is LQKENI in the germline V gene. The germline V and J ends were trimmed by 4 bases and 6 bases, with 16 bases remaining between them. The CDR3 reads CASSRGAALGEQYF. The CDR3 DNA reads as TGTGCCAGCTCACGGGGCGCAGCTCTAGGCGAGCAGTACTTC.

V usage is TRBV6-5 and J usage is TRBJ1-1; D is ambiguous. V was shortened by 2 bases and J by 0 bases, with 7 bases between the two germline ends. The CDR3 runs to 14 residues. Germline CDR1 MNHEY, CDR2 SVGAGI. Here the CDR3 DNA reads TGTGCCAGCAGTTACGCAGGAATGAACACTGAAGCTTTCTTT. It translates to CASSYAGMNTEAFF.

The CDR3 DNA reads as TGCGCCAGCAGCCTGGGGGGCGCTATGCGCGAGCAGTACTTC. This translates into CASSLGGAMREQYF. This chain connects TRBV5-1 to TRBJ2-7; possibly TRBD1 or TRBD2 for D (6 bases each). Germline V gene data show CDR1 as SGHRS and CDR2 as YFSETQ. CDR3 length: 14 amino acids. The V end was cut by 4 bases, the J end by 6 bases, with 17 bases between.

The chain combines TRBV12-5 with TRBJ2-1; possible D gene TRBD1, 6 bases. Trimming left V 1 base short and J 12 bases short, with 19 bases between. CDR3 length: 15 amino acids. Germline assignment: CDR1 LGHNT and CDR2 FRNRAP. CDR3 sequence: CASGLGTPGTKGQFF. CDR3 nucleotides: TGTGCTAGTGGTTTGGGCACCCCGGGGACAAAGGGGCAGTTCTTC.

This rearrangement joins TRBV9 to TRBJ1-2; a weak D match, TRBD1 (6 bases). Per germline, CDR1 SGDLS and CDR2 YYNGEE. Trimming removed 4 bases from V and 4 bases from J, with 14 bases in between. The CDR3 extends over 14 amino acids. This CDR3 is CASSTPGHFYGYTF. In DNA form, the CDR3 reads TGTGCCAGCAGCACCCCGGGACACTTCTATGGCTACACCTTC.

The J gene is TRBJ2-3, the V gene TRBV7-2, with 7 bases matching TRBD2. V dropped 3 bases and J dropped 3; count of bases not matched to a gene: 3. Germline V lookup: CDR1 SGHTA, CDR2 FQGNSA. The CDR3 extends over 14 amino acids. The CDR3 DNA is TGTGCCAGCAGCTTCGGGAGGTGGACAGATACGCAGTATTTT. Translating it yields CASSFGRWTDTQYF. The variable domain in full, completed from reference TRBV7-2 and TRBJ2-3, reads GAGVSQSPSNKVTEKGKDVELRCDPISGHTALYWYRQSLGQGLEFLIYFQGNSAPDKSGLPSDRFSAERTGGSVSTLTIQRTQQEDSAVYLCASSFGRWTDTQYFGPGTRLTVL.

The CDR3 DNA sequence: TGTGCCAGCTCACCAACATCCGGGACAGGAAAGTTGGACACTGAAGCTTTCTTT. As protein: CASSPTSGTGKLDTEAFF. J is TRBJ1-1 and V is TRBV18; 8 bases agree with TRBD1. The CDR3 length is 18 residues. CDR1 is KGHSH, CDR2 LQKENI, per germline. J was trimmed by 3 bases and V by 2 bases; bases with no gene match: 14.